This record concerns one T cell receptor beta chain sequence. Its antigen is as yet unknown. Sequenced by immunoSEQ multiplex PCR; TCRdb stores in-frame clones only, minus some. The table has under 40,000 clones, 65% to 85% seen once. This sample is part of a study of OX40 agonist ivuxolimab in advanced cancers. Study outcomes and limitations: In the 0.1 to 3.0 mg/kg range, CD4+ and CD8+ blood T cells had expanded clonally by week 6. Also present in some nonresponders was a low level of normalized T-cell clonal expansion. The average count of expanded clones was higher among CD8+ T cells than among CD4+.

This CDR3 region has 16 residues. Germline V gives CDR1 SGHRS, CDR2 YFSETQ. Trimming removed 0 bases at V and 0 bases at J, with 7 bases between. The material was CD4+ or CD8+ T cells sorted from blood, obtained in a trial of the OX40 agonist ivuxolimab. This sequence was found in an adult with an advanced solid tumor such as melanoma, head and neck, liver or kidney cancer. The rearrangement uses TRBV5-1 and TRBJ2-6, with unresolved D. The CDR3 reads CASSLGMGSGANVLTF. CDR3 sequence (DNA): TGCGCCAGCAGCTTGGGAATGGGCTCTGGGGCCAACGTCCTGACTTTC.